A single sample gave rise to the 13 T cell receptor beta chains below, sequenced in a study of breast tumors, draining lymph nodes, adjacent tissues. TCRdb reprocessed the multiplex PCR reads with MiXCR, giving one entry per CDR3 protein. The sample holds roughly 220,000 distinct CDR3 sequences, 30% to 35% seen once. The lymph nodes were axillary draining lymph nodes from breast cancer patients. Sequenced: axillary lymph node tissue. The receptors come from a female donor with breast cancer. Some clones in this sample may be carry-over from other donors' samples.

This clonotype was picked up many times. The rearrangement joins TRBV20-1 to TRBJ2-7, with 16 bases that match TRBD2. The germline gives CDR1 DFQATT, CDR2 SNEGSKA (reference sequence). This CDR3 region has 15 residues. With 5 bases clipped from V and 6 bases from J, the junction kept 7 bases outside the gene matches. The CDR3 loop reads CSAPGTSGRVSEQYF. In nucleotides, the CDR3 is TGCAGTGCTCCGGGGACTAGCGGGAGGGTGTCCGAGCAGTACTTC.

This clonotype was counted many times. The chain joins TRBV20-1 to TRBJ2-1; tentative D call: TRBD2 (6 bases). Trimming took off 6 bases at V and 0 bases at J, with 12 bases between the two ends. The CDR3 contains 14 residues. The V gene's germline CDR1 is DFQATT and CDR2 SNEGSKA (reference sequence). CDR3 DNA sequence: TGCAGTGCCGTTAGCGGAGACTCCTACAATGAGCAGTTCTTC. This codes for CSAVSGDSYNEQFF.

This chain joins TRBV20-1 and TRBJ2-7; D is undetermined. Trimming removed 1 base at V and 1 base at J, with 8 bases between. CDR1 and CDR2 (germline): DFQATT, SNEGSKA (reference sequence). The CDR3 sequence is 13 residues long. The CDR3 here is CSARGGGSYEQYF. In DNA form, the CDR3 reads TGCAGTGCTAGAGGGGGTGGGTCCTACGAGCAGTACTTC.

CDR3 residues: CAISSSESVSYEQYF. CDR3 sequence (DNA): TGTGCCATCTCTTCTAGCGAATCCGTCTCCTACGAGCAGTACTTC. This sequence joins TRBV7-2 and TRBJ2-7; tentatively, D is TRBD2 (6 bases). The CDR3 has 15 residues. Germline loops: CDR1 SGHTA, CDR2 FQGNSA. V was trimmed by 10 bases and J by 0 bases, leaving 19 bases between them.

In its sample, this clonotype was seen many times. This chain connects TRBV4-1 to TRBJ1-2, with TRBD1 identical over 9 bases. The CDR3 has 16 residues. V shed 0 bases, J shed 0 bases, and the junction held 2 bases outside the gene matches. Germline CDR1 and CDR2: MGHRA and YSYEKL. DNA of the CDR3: TGCGCCAGCAGCCAAGATTGGACAGGGGCTAACTATGGCTACACCTTC. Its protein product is CASSQDWTGANYGYTF.

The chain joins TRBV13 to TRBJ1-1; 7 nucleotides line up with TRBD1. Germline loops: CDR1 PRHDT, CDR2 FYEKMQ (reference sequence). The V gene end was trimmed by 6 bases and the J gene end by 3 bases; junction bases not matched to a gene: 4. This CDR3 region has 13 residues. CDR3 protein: CASRIRGYTEAFF. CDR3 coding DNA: TGTGCCAGCAGAATCAGGGGGTACACTGAAGCTTTCTTT.

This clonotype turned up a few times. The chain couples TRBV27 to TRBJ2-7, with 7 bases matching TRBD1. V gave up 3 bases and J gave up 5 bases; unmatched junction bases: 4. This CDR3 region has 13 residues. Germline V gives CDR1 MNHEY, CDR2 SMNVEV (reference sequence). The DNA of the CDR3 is TGTGCCAGCAGTTTTTTTCAGGGGGACGAGCAGTACTTC. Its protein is CASSFFQGDEQYF.

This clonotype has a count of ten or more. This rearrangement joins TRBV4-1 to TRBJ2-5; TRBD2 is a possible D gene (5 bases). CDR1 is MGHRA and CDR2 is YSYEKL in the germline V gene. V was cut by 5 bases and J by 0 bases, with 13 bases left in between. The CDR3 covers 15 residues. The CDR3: CASSVDYTYQETQYF. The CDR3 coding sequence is TGCGCCAGCAGCGTTGACTACACGTACCAAGAGACCCAGTACTTC.

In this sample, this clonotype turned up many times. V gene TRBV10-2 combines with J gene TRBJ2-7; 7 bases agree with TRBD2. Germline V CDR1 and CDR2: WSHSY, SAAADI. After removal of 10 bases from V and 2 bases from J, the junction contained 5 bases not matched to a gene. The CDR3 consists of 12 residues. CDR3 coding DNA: TGCGCCACCCGCGGGAGCCCCTACGAGCAGTACTTC. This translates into CATRGSPYEQYF.

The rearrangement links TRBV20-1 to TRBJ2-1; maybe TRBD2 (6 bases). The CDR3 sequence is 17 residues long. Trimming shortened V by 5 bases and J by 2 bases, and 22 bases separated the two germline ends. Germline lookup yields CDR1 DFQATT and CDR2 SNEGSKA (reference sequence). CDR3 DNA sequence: TGCAGTGCTGTCAGGTTCGGGAGATGGGATCCCTACAATGAGCAGTTCTTC. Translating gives CSAVRFGRWDPYNEQFF.

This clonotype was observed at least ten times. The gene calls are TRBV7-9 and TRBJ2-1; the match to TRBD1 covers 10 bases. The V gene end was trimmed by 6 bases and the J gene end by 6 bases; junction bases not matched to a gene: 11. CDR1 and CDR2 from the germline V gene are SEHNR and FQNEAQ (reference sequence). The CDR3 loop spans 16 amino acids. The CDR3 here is CASSPSTGQGFNEQFF. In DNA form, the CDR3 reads TGTGCCAGCAGTCCAAGTACGGGACAGGGGTTCAATGAGCAGTTCTTC.

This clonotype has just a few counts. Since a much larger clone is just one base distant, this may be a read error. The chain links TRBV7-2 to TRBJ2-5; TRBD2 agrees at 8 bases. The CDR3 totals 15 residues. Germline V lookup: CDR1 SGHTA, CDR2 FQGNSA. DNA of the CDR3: TGTGCCAGCAGTCGGGGCGGGGGGAACCAAGAGACCCAGCACTTC. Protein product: CASSRGGGNQETQHF.

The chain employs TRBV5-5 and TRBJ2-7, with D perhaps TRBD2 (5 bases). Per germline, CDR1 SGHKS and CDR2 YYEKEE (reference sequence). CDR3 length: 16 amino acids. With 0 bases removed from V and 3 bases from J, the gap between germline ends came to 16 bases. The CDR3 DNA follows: TGTGCCAGCAGCTTGGCCGGGGTTGGGAAGTTCTACGAGCAGTACTTC. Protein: CASSLAGVGKFYEQYF.